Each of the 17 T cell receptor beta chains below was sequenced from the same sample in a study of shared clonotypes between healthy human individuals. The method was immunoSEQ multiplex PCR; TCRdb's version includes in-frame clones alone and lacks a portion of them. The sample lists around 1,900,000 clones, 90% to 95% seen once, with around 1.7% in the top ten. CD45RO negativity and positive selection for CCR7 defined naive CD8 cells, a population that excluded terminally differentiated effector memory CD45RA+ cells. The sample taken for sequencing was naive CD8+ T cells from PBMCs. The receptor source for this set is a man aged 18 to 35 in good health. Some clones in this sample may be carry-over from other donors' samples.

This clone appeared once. In DNA, the CDR3 is TGTGCCAGCAGCCTGAGGGGAGCCCCCTACAATGAGCAGTTCTTC. Protein sequence: CASSLRGAPYNEQFF. The genes are TRBV7-9 and TRBJ2-1; possibly TRBD1 or TRBD2 for D (5 bases each). CDR3 size: 15 residues. CDR1 and CDR2 (germline): SEHNR, FQNEAQ (reference sequence). The V end lost 5 bases, the J end lost 2 bases, and 13 bases lay between the germline ends.

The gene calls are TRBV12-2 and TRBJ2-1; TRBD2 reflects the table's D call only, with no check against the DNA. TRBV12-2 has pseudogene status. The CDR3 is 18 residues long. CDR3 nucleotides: TGTGCAAGTCGCTTAGCTCCCGCTGCGGGAATTCCCCCCAATGAGCAGTTCTTC. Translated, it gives CASRLAPAAGIPPNEQFF.

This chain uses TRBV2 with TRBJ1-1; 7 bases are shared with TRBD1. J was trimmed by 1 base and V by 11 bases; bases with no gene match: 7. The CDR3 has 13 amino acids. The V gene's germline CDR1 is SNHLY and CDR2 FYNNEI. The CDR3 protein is CAGGRTGNTEAFF. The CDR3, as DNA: TGTGCCGGGGGCCGGACAGGGAACACTGAAGCTTTCTTT.

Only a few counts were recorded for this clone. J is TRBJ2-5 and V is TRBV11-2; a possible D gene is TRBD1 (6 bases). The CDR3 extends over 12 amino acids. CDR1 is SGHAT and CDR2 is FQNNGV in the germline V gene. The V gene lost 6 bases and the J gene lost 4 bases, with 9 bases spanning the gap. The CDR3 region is CASRLGAETQYF. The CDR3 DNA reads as TGTGCCAGCAGACTGGGGGCAGAGACCCAGTACTTC. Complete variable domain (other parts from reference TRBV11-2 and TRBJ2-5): EAGVAQSPRYKIIEKRQSVAFWCNPISGHATLYWYQQILGQGPKLLIQFQNNGVVDDSQLPKDRFSAERLKGVDSTLKIQPAKLEDSAVYLCASRLGAETQYFGPGTRLLVL.

The chain's CDR3 is CASSPPWNGAGYTF. In nucleotides, the CDR3 is TGTGCCAGCAGCCCTCCTTGGAACGGGGCTGGCTACACCTTC. This rearrangement joins TRBV28 to TRBJ1-2, with D maybe TRBD1 (5 bases). V lost 6 bases and J lost 7, with 18 bases in between. The germline gives CDR1 MDHEN, CDR2 SYDVKM. The CDR3 sequence is 14 residues long.

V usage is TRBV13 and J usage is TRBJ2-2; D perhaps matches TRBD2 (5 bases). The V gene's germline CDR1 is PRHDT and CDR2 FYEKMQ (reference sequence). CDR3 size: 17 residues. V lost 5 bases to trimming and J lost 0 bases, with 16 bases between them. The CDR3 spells CASSPGMRVANTGELFF. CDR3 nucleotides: TGTGCCAGCAGCCCCGGAATGCGGGTCGCGAACACCGGGGAGCTGTTTTTT. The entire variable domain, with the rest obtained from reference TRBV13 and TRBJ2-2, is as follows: AAGVIQSPRHLIKEKRETATLKCYPIPRHDTVYWYQQGPGQDPQFLISFYEKMQSDKGSIPDRFSAQQFSDYHSELNMSSLELGDSALYFCASSPGMRVANTGELFFGEGSRLTVL.

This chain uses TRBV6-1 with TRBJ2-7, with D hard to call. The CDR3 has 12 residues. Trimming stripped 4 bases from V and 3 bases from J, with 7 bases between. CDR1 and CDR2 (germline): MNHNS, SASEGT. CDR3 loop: CASSGGNYEQYF. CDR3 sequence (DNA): TGTGCCAGCAGTGGCGGTAACTACGAGCAGTACTTC.

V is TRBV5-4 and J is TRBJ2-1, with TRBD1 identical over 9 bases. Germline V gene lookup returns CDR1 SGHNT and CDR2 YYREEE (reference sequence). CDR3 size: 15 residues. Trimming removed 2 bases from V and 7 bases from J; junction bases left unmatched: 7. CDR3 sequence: CASSFGTGGFNEQFF. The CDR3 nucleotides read TGTGCCAGCAGCTTCGGTACAGGGGGCTTTAATGAGCAGTTCTTC.

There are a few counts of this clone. Written as DNA, the CDR3 is TGTGCCAGCAGCCAGTCCGTAGGAGGTGCCGAGACCCAGTACTTC. Translating it yields CASSQSVGGAETQYF. V is TRBV16 and J is TRBJ2-5; a possible D gene is TRBD2 (5 bases). The V end lost 3 bases, the J end lost 5 bases, and 16 bases lay between the germline ends. CDR3 length: 15 amino acids. Per the germline V gene, CDR1 is KGHSY and CDR2 is FQNENV.

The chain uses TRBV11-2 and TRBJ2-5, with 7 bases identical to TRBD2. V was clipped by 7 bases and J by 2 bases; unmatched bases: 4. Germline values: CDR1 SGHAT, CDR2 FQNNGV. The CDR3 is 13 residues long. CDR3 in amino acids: CASTASGQETQYF. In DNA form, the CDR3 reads TGTGCCAGCACAGCTAGCGGACAAGAGACCCAGTACTTC.

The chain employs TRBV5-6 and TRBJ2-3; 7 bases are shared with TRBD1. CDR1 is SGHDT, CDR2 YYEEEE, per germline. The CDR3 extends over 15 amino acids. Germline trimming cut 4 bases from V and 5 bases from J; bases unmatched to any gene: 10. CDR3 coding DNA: TGTGCCAGCAGCAAGCAGACGACAGGGAGAGATACGCAGTATTTT. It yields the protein CASSKQTTGRDTQYF.

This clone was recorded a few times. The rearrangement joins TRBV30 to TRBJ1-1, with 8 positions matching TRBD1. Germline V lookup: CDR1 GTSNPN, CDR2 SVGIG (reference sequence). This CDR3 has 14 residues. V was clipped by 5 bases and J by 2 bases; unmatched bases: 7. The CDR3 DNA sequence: TGTGCCTGGGAGACAGGGGCACCCAACACTGAAGCTTTCTTT. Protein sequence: CAWETGAPNTEAFF. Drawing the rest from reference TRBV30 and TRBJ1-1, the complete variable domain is SQTIHQWPATLVQPVGSPLSLECTVEGTSNPNLYWYRQAAGRGLQLLFYSVGIGQISSEVPQNLSASRPQDRQFILSSKKLLLSDSGFYLCAWETGAPNTEAFFGQGTRLTVV.

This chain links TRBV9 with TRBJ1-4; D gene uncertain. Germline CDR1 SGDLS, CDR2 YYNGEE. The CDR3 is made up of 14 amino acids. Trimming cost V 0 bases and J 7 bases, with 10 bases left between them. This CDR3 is CASSVGSGIEKLFF. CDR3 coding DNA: TGTGCCAGCAGCGTAGGGTCGGGGATTGAAAAACTGTTTTTT.

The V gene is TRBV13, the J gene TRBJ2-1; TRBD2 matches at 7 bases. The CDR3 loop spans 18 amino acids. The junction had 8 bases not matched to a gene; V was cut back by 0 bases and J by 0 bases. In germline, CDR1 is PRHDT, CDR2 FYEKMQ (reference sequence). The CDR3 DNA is TGTGCCAGCAGCTTAGGGCTAGCGGAATGGAGCTCCTACAATGAGCAGTTCTTC. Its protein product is CASSLGLAEWSSYNEQFF.

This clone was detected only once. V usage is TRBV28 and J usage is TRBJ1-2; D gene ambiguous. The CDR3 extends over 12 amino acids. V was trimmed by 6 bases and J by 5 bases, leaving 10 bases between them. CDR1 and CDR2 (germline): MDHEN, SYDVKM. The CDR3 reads CASSRTVYGYTF. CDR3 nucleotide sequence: TGTGCCAGCAGCAGAACAGTGTATGGCTACACCTTC.

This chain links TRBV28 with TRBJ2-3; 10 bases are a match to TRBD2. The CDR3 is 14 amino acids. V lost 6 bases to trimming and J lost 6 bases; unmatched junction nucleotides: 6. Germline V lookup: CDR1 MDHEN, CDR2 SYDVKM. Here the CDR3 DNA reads TGTGCCAGCAGGCTAGCGGGAGAAGGGGATACGCAGTATTTT. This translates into CASRLAGEGDTQYF.

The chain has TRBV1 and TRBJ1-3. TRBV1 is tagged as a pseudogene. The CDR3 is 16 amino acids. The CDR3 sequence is CTSLPPRASRRNTIYF. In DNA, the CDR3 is TGCACCAGCCTCCCTCCGAGGGCTTCACGGCGAAACACCATATATTTT.